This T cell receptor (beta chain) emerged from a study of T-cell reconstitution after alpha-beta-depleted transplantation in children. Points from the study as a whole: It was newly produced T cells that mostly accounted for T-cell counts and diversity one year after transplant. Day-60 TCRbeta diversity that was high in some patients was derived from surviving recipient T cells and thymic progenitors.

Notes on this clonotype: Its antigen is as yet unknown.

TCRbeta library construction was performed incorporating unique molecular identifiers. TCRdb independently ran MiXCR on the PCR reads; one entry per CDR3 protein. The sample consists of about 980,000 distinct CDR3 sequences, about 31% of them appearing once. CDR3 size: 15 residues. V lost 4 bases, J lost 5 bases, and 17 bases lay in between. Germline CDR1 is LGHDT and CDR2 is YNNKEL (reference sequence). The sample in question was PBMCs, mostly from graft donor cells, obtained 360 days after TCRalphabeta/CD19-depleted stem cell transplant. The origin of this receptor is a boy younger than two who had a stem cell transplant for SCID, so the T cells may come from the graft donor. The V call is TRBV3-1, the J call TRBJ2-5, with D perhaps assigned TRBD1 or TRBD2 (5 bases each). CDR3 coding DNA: TGTGCCAGCAGCCCCCTTGGAGAAGGGGAGGAGACCCAGTACTTC. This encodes CASSPLGEGEETQYF.